The clone carrying this T cell receptor beta chain was observed many times. HTBI primers from iRepertoire and Arm-PCR of CDR3 regions yielded the TCR beta libraries. In TCRdb, the multiplex PCR reads were re-called with MiXCR into one record per CDR3 protein. The table lists hundreds of thousands of distinct CDR3 sequences, 30% of them singletons, with 35% to 55% in the top ten. Time point indicated: persistent/refractory GD, antithyroid drugs over 5 years with positive TRAb. RNA isolated from PBMCs was used to make the TCR library. This sample was included in a study of regulatory T cells in long-lasting Graves disease. At the level of the study: A definition of persistent Graves' disease required over 5 years of antithyroid drugs plus positive TSH receptor antibodies.

The germline V gene encodes CDR1 ENHRY and CDR2 SYGVKD. Trimming stripped 2 bases from V and 0 bases from J, with 10 bases between. This CDR3 has 15 residues. The input for sequencing was peripheral blood mononuclear cells (PBMCs), taken when the disease was refractory, from a patient treated with antithyroid drugs. The chain uses TRBV10-3 and TRBJ1-2; no definite D call. The clonotype was recovered from a female donor with Graves disease. The CDR3 sequence: CAISELGSANYGYTF. DNA of the CDR3: TGTGCCATCAGTGAGCTGGGCAGTGCTAACTATGGCTACACCTTC.